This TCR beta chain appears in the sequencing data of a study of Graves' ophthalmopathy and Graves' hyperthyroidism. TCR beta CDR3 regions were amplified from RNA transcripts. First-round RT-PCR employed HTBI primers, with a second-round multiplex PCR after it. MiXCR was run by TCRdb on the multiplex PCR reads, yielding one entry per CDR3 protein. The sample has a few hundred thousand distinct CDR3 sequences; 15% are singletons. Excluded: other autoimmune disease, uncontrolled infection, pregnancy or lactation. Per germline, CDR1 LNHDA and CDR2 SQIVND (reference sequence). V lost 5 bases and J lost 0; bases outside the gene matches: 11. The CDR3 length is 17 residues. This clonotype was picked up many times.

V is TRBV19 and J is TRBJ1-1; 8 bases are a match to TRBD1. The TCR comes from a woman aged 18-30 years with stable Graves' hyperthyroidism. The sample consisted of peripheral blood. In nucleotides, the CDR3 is TGTGCCAGTAGTCTACGACAGGGGAACCTTTTGAACACTGAAGCTTTCTTT. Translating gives CASSLRQGNLLNTEAFF.